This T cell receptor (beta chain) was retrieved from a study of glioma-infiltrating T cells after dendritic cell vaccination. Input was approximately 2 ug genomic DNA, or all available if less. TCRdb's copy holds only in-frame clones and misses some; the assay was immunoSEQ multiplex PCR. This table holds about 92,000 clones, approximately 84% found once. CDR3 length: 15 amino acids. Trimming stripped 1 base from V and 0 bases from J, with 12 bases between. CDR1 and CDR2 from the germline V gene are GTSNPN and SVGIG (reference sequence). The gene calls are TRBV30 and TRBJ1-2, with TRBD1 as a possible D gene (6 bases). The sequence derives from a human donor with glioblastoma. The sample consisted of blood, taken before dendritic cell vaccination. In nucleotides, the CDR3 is TGTGCCTGGAGTGAGGGGGACCTAGCTAACTATGGCTACACCTTC. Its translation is CAWSEGDLANYGYTF.